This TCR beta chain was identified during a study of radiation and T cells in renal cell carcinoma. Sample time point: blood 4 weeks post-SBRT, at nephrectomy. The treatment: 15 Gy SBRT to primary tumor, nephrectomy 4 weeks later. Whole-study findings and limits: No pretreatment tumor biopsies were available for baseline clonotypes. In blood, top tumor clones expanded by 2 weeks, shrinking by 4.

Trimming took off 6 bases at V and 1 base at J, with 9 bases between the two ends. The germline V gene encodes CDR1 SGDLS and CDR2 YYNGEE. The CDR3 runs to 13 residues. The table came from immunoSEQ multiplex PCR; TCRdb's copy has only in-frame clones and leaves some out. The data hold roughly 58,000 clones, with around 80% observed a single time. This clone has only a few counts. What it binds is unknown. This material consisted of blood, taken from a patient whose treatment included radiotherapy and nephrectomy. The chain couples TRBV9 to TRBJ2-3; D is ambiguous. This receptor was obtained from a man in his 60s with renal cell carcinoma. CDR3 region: CASNSDGTDTQYF. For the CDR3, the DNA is TGTGCCAGCAATTCGGACGGCACAGATACGCAGTATTTT.